Shown below are 15 T cell receptor beta chains from a single sample sequenced in a study of OX40 agonist ivuxolimab in advanced cancers. Profiled with immunoSEQ multiplex PCR; TCRdb holds only in-frame clones, not every one. The table includes around 67,000 clones, around 84% detected once. The starting material was CD4+ or CD8+ T cells sorted from blood, obtained in a trial of the OX40 agonist ivuxolimab. The source of these receptors is an adult with an advanced solid tumor such as melanoma, head and neck, liver or kidney cancer.

This sequence joins TRBV11-3 and TRBJ1-1; the match to TRBD1 covers 8 bases. V was pared by 1 base and J by 4 bases, with 8 bases of the junction left unmatched. CDR3 length equals 16 residues. Germline CDR1 and CDR2: SGHNT and YENEEA. Written as DNA, the CDR3 is TGTGCCAGCAGCTTAGGGGCAGGGGGCTCTAGCACTGAAGCTTTCTTT. It translates to CASSLGAGGSSTEAFF.

This clone was found once. This rearrangement joins TRBV5-4 to TRBJ2-1; tentative D call: TRBD1 (6 bases). The CDR3 totals 15 residues. CDR1 is SGHNT and CDR2 is YYREEE in the germline V gene (reference sequence). The V end was cut by 3 bases, the J end by 2 bases, with 12 bases between. The DNA of the CDR3 is TGTGCCAGCAGCTGGGACAAGGCTGCCTACAATGAGCAGTTCTTC. Translated, it gives CASSWDKAAYNEQFF.

The chain combines TRBV19 with TRBJ1-2; D is undetermined. Germline assignment: CDR1 LNHDA and CDR2 SQIVND (reference sequence). V was pared by 1 base and J by 3 bases, with 12 bases between. The CDR3 is 15 residues long. CDR3 sequence reads: CASSIGPLRDYGYTF. As DNA, the CDR3 is TGTGCCAGTAGTATAGGGCCTCTTCGGGACTATGGCTACACCTTC.

The V and J genes are TRBV11-2 and TRBJ1-6; 9 nucleotides agree with TRBD1. V shed 4 bases and J 6 bases; nucleotides not matched to a gene: 4. CDR3 length: 15 amino acids. The germline CDR1 and CDR2 sequences are SGHAT and FQNNGV. The CDR3 region has the DNA TGTGCCAGCAGCTGGACAGGGGAGAGTAATTCACCCCTCCACTTT. Its translation: CASSWTGESNSPLHF. Full variable domain (outside the CDR3, taken from reference TRBV11-2 and TRBJ1-6): EAGVAQSPRYKIIEKRQSVAFWCNPISGHATLYWYQQILGQGPKLLIQFQNNGVVDDSQLPKDRFSAERLKGVDSTLKIQPAKLEDSAVYLCASSWTGESNSPLHFGNGTRLTVT.

This clone was found once. The rearrangement joins TRBV28 to TRBJ2-4; D is perhaps TRBD1 (6 bases). Germline CDR1 is MDHEN and CDR2 is SYDVKM. The CDR3 is 17 amino acids. V lost 7 bases to trimming and J lost 3 bases, with 22 bases between them. Here the CDR3 reads CASTLAGAVFDKNIQYF. The CDR3 DNA follows: TGTGCCAGCACCCTGGCAGGGGCGGTATTCGACAAAAACATTCAGTACTTC.

The chain couples TRBV7-2 to TRBJ2-5; D possibly corresponds to TRBD1 (6 bases). CDR1 and CDR2 from the germline V gene are SGHTA and FQGNSA. The CDR3 is 12 amino acids. Between the trimmed V and J ends, which lost 10 bases and 3 bases, there was a span of 12 bases. The CDR3 sequence: CATGQHKETQYF. The CDR3 DNA follows: TGTGCCACCGGACAGCATAAAGAGACCCAGTACTTC.

V usage is TRBV18 and J usage is TRBJ1-1; 12 bases agree with TRBD1. The trim removed 4 bases at V and 4 bases at J, leaving 1 base unmatched. The length of the CDR3 is 14 residues. Germline CDR1 and CDR2: KGHSH and LQKENI. For the CDR3, the DNA is TGTGCCAGCTCACTGGGACAGGGGGCCACTGAAGCTTTCTTT. Translating gives CASSLGQGATEAFF.

V gene TRBV5-1 combines with J gene TRBJ1-5, with D possibly matching TRBD1 (5 bases). V was clipped by 1 base and J by 3 bases, with 17 bases between them. CDR1 and CDR2 (germline): SGHRS, YFSETQ. This CDR3 is 17 amino acids long. Here the CDR3 reads CASSLLMGQGHNQPQHF. As DNA, the CDR3 is TGCGCCAGCAGCTTGTTAATGGGCCAGGGTCACAATCAGCCCCAGCATTTT.

This rearrangement joins TRBV5-1 to TRBJ2-7, with D uncertain. The CDR3 runs 15 residues. Germline V gene lookup returns CDR1 SGHRS and CDR2 YFSETQ. The V end lost 5 bases, the J end lost 0 bases, and 15 bases lay between the germline ends. CDR3 residues: CASSTVPHVSYEQYF. In nucleotides, the CDR3 is TGCGCCAGCAGTACTGTACCGCATGTCTCCTACGAGCAGTACTTC.

The chain combines TRBV13 with TRBJ2-2; 7 bases match TRBD1. The CDR3 runs to 15 residues. V shed 5 bases, J shed 1 base, and the junction held 4 bases outside the gene matches. Germline values: CDR1 PRHDT, CDR2 FYEKMQ (reference sequence). The CDR3 sequence is CASSPWTGNTGELFF. The CDR3 DNA sequence: TGTGCCAGCAGCCCATGGACAGGGAACACCGGGGAGCTGTTTTTT.

The chain employs TRBV6-1 and TRBJ1-5; D remains unclear. Trimming took off 10 bases at V and 7 bases at J, with 20 bases between the two ends. The CDR3 runs 14 residues. CDR1 and CDR2 from the germline V gene are MNHNS and SASEGT. The CDR3 loop reads CATYGVVIGQPQHF. The CDR3 DNA is TGTGCCACCTATGGAGTTGTTATCGGGCAGCCCCAGCATTTT.

This clone was picked up one time. This chain joins TRBV19 and TRBJ2-1; D is tentatively TRBD1 or TRBD2 (6 bases each). V shed 5 bases and J shed 11 bases, with 22 bases lying between them. The CDR3 runs to 15 residues. Germline loops: CDR1 LNHDA, CDR2 SQIVND (reference sequence). For the CDR3, the DNA is TGTGCCAGTAGTTTCCCCCAGTCAAAAGGGGGGCAGCAGTTCTTC. Translated: CASSFPQSKGGQQFF.

V and J are TRBV5-1 and TRBJ2-2, with D perhaps matching TRBD1 or TRBD2 (5 bases each). The length of the CDR3 is 14 residues. The V gene's germline CDR1 is SGHRS and CDR2 YFSETQ. Trimming stripped 0 bases from V and 5 bases from J, with 8 bases between. The chain's CDR3 is CASSLDEGTGELFF. The CDR3 DNA reads as TGCGCCAGCAGCTTGGATGAGGGGACCGGGGAGCTGTTTTTT. Looking up the rest from reference TRBV5-1 and TRBJ2-2 gives the full variable domain: KAGVTQTPRYLIKTRGQQVTLSCSPISGHRSVSWYQQTPGQGLQFLFEYFSETQRNKGNFPGRFSGRQFSNSRSEMNVSTLELGDSALYLCASSLDEGTGELFFGEGSRLTVL.

The J gene is TRBJ2-5, the V gene TRBV27, with D perhaps given as TRBD1 or TRBD2 (5 bases each). V lost 0 bases, J lost 1 base, and 6 bases lay in between. There are 14 residues in the CDR3. Germline CDR1 is MNHEY and CDR2 is SMNVEV (reference sequence). CDR3 amino acids: CASSLSGAQETQYF. CDR3 DNA sequence: TGTGCCAGCAGTTTATCCGGGGCCCAAGAGACCCAGTACTTC.

This clone was detected once. The chain is built from TRBV11-2 and TRBJ1-1; possible D gene TRBD1, 5 bases. From germline, CDR1 is SGHAT and CDR2 FQNNGV. The CDR3 runs 14 residues. V was shortened by 5 bases and J by 6 bases, with 16 bases between the two germline ends. Here the CDR3 DNA reads TGTGCCAGCAGCCGGGACTTCGCTCTGGCTGAAGCTTTCTTT. It is translated as CASSRDFALAEAFF.